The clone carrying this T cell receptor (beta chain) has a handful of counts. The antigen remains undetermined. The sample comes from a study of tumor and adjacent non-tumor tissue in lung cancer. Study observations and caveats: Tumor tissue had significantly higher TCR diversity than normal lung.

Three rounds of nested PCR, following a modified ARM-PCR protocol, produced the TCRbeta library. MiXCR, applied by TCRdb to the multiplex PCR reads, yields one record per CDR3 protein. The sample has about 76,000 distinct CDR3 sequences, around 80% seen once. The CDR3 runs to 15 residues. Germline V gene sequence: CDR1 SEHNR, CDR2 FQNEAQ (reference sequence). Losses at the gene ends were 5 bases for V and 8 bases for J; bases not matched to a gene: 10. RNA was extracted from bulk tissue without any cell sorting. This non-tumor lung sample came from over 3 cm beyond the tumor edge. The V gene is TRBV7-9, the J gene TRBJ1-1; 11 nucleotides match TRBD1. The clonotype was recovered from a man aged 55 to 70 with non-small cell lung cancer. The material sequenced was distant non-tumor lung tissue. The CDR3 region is CASSIRDRGFLEAFF. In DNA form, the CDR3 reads TGTGCCAGCAGCATACGGGACAGGGGGTTTCTCGAAGCTTTCTTT.